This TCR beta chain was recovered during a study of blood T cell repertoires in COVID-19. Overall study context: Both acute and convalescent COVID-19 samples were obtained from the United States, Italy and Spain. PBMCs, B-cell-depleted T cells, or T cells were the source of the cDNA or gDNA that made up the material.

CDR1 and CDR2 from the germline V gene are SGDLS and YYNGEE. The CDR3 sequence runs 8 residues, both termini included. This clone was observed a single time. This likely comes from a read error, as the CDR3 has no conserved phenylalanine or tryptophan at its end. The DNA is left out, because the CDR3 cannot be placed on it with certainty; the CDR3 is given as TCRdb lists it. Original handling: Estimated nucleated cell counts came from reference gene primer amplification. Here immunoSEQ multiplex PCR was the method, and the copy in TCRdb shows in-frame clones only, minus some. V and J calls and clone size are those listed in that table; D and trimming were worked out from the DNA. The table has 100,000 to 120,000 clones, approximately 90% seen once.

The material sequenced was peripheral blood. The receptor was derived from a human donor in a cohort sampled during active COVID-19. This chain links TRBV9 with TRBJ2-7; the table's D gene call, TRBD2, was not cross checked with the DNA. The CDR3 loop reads CASSTQAA.